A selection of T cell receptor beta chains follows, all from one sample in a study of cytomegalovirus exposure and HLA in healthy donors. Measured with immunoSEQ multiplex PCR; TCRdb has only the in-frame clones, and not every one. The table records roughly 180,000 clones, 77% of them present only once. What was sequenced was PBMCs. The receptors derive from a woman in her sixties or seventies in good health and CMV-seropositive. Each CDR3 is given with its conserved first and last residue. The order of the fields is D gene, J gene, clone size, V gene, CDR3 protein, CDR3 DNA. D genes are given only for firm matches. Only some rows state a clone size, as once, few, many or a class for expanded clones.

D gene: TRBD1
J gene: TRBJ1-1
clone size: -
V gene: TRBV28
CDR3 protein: CASTGGLQYTEAFF
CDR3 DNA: TGTGCCAGTACAGGGGGCCTTCAGTACACTGAAGCTTTCTTT

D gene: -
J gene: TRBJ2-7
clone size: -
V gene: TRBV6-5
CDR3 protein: CASSYATPGQYEQYF
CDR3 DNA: TGTGCCAGCAGTTACGCAACTCCCGGACAGTACGAGCAGTACTTC

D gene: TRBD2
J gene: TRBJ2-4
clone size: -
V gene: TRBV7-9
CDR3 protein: CASSYRPGLAGEGKNSQYF
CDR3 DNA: TGTGCCAGCAGCTATCGACCGGGACTAGCGGGAGAGGGCAAAAACAGTCAGTACTTC

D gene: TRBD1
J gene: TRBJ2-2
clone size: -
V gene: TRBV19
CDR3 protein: CASSVGQGGAGELFF
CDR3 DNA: TGTGCCAGTAGTGTGGGACAGGGGGGGGCCGGGGAGCTGTTTTTT

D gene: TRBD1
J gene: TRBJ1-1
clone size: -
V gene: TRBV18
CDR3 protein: CASSPGQAVEAFF
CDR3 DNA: TGTGCCAGCTCACCTGGACAGGCAGTAGAAGCTTTCTTT

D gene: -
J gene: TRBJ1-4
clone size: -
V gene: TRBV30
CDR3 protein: CAWSVPGVNEKLFF
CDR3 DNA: TGTGCCTGGAGTGTACCGGGGGTAAATGAAAAACTGTTTTTT

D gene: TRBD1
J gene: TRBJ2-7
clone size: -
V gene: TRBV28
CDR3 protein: CASARTGTYEQYF
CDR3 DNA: TGTGCCAGCGCCCGGACAGGGACCTACGAGCAGTACTTC

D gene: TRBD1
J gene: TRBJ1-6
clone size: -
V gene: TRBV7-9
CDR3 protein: CASSLGTGGNNSPLHF
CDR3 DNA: TGTGCCAGCAGCTTAGGGACAGGAGGAAATAATTCACCCCTCCACTTT

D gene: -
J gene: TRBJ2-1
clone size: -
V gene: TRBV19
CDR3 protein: CASSIEVAPYNEQFF
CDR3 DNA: TGTGCCAGTAGTATAGAGGTAGCGCCCTACAATGAGCAGTTCTTC

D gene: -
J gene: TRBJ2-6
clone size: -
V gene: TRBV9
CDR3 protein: CASSGPSYPAGANVLTF
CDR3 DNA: TGTGCCAGCAGCGGCCCCTCCTACCCCGCCGGGGCCAACGTCCTGACTTTC

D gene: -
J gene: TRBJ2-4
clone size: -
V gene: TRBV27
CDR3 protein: CASSFRGIQNIQYF
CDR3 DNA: TGTGCCAGCAGTTTTCGAGGAATCCAAAACATTCAGTACTTC

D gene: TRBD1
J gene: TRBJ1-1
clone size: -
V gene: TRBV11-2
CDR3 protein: CASSPRTGTEAFF
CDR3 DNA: TGTGCCAGCAGCCCCCGGACAGGGACTGAAGCTTTCTTT

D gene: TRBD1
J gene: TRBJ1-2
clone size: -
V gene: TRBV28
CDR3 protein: CASNRGTYGYTF
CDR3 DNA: TGTGCCAGTAACAGGGGAACCTATGGCTACACCTTC

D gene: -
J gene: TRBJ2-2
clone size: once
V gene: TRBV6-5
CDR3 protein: CASSYVPFANTGELFF
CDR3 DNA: TGTGCCAGCAGTTACGTCCCTTTCGCGAACACCGGGGAGCTGTTTTTT

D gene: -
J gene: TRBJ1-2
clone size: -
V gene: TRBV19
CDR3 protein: CASSGPAGGDYGYTF
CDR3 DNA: TGTGCCAGTAGTGGCCCGGCGGGGGGAGACTATGGCTACACCTTC

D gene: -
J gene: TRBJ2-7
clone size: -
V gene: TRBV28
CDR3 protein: CASSFVLIAGKSYEQYF
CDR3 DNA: TGTGCCAGCAGTTTTGTCCTGATCGCCGGGAAATCCTACGAGCAGTACTTC

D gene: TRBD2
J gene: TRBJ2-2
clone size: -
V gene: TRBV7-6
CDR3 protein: CASSSGTRGYTGELFF
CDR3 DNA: TGTGCCAGCAGCTCCGGGACTAGAGGGTACACCGGGGAGCTGTTTTTT

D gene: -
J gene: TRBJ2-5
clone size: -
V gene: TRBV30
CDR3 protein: CAWDWAAQETQYF
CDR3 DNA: TGTGCCTGGGATTGGGCAGCCCAAGAGACCCAGTACTTC

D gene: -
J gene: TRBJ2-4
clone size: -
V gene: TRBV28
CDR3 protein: CASTTGTSLAKNIQYF
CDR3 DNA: TGTGCCAGCACCACGGGGACAAGTCTAGCCAAAAACATTCAGTACTTC

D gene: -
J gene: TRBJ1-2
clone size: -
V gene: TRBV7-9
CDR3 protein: CASSLDRERAYGYTF
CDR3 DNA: TGTGCCAGCAGCTTAGACAGGGAACGGGCCTATGGCTACACCTTC

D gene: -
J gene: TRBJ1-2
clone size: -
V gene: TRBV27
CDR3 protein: CASSLGGGRTYGYTF
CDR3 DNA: TGTGCCAGCAGTTTAGGCGGGGGCCGAACTTATGGCTACACCTTC